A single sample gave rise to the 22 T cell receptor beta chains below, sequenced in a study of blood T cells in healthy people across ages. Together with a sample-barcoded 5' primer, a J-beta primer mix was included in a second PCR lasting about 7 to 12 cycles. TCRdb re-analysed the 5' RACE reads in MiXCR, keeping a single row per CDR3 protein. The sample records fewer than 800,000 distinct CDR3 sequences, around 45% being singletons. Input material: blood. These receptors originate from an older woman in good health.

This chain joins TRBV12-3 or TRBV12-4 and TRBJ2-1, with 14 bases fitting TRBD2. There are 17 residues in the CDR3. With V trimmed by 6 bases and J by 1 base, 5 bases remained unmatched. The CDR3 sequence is CASRGLAGDKSYNEQFF. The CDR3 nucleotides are TGTGCCAGCAGGGGACTAGCGGGAGATAAATCCTACAATGAGCAGTTCTTC.

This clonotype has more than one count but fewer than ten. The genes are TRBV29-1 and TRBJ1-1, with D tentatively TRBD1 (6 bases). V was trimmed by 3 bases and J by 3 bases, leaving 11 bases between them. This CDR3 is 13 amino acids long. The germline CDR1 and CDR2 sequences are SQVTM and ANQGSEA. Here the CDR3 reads CSVEQGRDTEAFF. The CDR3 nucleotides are TGCAGCGTTGAGCAGGGGAGGGACACTGAAGCTTTCTTT.

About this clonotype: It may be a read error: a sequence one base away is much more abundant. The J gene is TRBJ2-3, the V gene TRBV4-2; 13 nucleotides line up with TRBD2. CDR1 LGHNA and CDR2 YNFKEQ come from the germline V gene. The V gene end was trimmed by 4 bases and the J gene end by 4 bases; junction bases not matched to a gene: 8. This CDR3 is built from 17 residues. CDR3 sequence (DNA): TGTGCCAGCAGCCCGGTCCATACTAGCGGGAGGGCAGATACGCAGTATTTT. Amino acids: CASSPVHTSGRADTQYF.

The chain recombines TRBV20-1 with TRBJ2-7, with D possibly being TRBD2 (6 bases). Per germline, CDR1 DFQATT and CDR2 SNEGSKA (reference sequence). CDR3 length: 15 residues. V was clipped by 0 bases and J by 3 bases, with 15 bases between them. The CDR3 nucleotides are TGCAGTGCTAGAGACGGATCCCGGAGGGACTACGAGCAGTACTTC. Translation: CSARDGSRRDYEQYF.

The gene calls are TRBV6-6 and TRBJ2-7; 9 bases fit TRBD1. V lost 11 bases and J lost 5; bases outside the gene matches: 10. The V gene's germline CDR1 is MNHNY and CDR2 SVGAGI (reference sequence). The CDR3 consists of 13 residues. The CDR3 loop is CACSGTGSHEQYF. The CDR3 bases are TGTGCCTGCTCTGGGACAGGGAGCCACGAGCAGTACTTC.

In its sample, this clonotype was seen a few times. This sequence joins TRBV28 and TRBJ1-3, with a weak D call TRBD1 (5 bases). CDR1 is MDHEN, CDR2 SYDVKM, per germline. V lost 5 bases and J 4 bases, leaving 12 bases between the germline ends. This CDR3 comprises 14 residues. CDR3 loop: CASSGGDPGNTIYF. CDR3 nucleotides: TGTGCCAGCAGTGGGGGGGATCCAGGAAACACCATATATTTT.

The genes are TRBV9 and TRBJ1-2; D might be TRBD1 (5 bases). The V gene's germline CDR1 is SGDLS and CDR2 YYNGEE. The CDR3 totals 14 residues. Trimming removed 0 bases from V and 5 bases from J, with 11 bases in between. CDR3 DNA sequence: TGTGCCAGCAGCGTAGATTGGGAGGGGTATGGCTACACCTTC. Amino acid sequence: CASSVDWEGYGYTF.

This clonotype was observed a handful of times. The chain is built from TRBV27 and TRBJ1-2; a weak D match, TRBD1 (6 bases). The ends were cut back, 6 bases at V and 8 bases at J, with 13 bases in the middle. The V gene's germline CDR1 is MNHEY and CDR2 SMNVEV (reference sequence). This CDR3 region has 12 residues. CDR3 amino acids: CASRGTGHGYTF. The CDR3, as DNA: TGTGCCAGCAGGGGCACAGGGCACGGCTACACCTTC.

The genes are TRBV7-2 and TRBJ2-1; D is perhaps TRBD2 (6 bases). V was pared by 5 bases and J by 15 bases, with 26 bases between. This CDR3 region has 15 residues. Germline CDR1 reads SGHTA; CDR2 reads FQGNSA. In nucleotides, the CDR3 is TGTGCCAGCAGCCCAGACTCGGGACGCTGGATGGGGGGGTTCTTC. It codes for CASSPDSGRWMGGFF.

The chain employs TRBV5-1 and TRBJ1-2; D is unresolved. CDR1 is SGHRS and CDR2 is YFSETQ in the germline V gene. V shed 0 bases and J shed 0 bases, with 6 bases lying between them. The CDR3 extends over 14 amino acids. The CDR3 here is CASSLELANYGYTF. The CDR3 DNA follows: TGCGCCAGCAGCTTGGAGTTGGCTAACTATGGCTACACCTTC.

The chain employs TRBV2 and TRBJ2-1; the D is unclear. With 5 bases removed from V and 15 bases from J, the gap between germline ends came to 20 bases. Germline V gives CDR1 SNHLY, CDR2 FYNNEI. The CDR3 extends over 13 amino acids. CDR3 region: CASSSLLDQVPFF. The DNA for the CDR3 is TGTGCCAGCAGTTCACTTCTAGATCAAGTCCCGTTCTTC.

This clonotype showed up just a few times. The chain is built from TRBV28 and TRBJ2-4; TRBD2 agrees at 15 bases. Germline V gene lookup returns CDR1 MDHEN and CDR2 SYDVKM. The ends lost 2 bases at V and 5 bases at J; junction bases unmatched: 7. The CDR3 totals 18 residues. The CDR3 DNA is TGTGCCAGCAGTTTACCGGGACTAGCGGGAGGCACCCAAAACATTCAGTACTTC. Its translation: CASSLPGLAGGTQNIQYF.

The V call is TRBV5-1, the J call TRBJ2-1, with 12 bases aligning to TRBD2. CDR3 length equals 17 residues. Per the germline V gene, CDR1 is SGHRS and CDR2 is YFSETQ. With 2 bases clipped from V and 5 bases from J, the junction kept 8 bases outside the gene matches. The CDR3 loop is CASSFLAGGPSDNEQFF. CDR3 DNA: TGCGCCAGCAGCTTTCTAGCGGGAGGGCCTAGTGACAATGAGCAGTTCTTC. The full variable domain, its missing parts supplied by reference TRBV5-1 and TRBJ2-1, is KAGVTQTPRYLIKTRGQQVTLSCSPISGHRSVSWYQQTPGQGLQFLFEYFSETQRNKGNFPGRFSGRQFSNSRSEMNVSTLELGDSALYLCASSFLAGGPSDNEQFFGPGTRLTVL.

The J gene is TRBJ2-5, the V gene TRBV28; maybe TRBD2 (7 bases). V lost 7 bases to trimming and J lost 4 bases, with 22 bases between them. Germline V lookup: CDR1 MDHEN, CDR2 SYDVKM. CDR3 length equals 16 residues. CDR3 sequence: CASTGSGGLGVETQYF. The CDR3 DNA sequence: TGTGCCAGCACTGGGTCGGGGGGCTTAGGAGTAGAGACCCAGTACTTC.

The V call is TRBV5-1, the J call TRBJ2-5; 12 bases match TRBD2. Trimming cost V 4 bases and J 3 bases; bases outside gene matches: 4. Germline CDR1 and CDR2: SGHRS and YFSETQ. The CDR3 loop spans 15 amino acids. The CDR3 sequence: CASSIWTSGEETQYF. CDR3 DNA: TGCGCCAGCAGCATCTGGACTAGCGGGGAAGAGACCCAGTACTTC.

In nucleotides, the CDR3 is TGTGCCAGCAGCTTAGGGACTACGAACACTGAAGCTTTCTTT. Protein: CASSLGTTNTEAFF. This chain links TRBV7-2 with TRBJ1-1; D call uncertain. Germline-derived CDR1 and CDR2 are SGHTA and FQGNSA. This CDR3 contains 14 residues. V shed 1 base and J shed 1 base, with 7 bases lying between them.

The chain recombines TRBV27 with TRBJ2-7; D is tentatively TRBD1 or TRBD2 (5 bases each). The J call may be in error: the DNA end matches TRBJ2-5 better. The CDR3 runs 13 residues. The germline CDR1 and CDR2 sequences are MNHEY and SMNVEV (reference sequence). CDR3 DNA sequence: TGTGCCAGCAGTTTATCGGGGGTTAAGACCCAGTACTTC. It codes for CASSLSGVKTQYF.

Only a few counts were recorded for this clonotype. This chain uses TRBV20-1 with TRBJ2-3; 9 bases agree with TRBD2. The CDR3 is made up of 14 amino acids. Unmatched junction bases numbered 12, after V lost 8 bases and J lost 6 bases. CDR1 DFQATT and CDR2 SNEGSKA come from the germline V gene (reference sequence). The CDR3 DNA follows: TGCAGTTGCTGGCTAGCGGGACTTGGGGATACGCAGTATTTT. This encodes CSCWLAGLGDTQYF.

The CDR3: CASSLGDRGRLSGNTIYF. Written as DNA, the CDR3 is TGTGCCAGCAGCTTAGGGGACAGGGGACGATTATCTGGAAACACCATATATTTT. V and J are TRBV5-5 and TRBJ1-3, with 10 bases that match TRBD1. V lost 2 bases and J lost 1; bases outside the gene matches: 9. The CDR3 runs 18 residues. Germline V gene data show CDR1 as SGHKS and CDR2 as YYEKEE (reference sequence).

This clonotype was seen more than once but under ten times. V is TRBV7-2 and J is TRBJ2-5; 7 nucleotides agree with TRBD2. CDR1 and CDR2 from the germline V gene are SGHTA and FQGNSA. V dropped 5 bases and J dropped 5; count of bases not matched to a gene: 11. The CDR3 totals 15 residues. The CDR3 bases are TGTGCCAGCAGCCGGAGCGGGAAAAGGGAGGAGACCCAGTACTTC. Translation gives CASSRSGKREETQYF. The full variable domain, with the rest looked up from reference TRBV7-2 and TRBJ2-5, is GAGVSQSPSNKVTEKGKDVELRCDPISGHTALYWYRQSLGQGLEFLIYFQGNSAPDKSGLPSDRFSAERTGGSVSTLTIQRTQQEDSAVYLCASSRSGKREETQYFGPGTRLLVL.

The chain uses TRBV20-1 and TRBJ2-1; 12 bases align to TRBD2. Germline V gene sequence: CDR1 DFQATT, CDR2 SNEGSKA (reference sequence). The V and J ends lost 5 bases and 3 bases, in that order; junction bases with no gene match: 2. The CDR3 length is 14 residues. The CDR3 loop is CSAGTSGLYNEQFF. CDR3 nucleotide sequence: TGCAGTGCTGGGACTAGCGGGCTCTACAATGAGCAGTTCTTC.

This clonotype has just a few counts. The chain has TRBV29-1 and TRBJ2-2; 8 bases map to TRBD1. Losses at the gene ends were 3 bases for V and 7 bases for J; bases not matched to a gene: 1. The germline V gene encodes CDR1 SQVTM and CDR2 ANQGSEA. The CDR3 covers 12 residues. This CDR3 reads CSVEDRVGELFF. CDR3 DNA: TGCAGCGTTGAGGACAGGGTCGGGGAGCTGTTTTTT.